One T cell receptor beta chain is described in this entry. Its antigen remains unknown. The sample originates from a study of shared clonotypes between healthy human individuals. The study, taken as a whole, reports: Non-shared clonotypes had lower generation probabilities than those shared by all four donors.

The table came from immunoSEQ multiplex PCR; TCRdb's copy has only in-frame clones and leaves some out. The table includes about 660,000 clones, about 74% detected once. Germline values: CDR1 SGHTA, CDR2 FQGNSA. This CDR3 is 14 amino acids long. Trimming stripped 3 bases from V and 3 bases from J, with 10 bases between. The sequenced sample was memory CD4+ T cells sorted from blood. The subset: CD45RA-negative fraction. The chain carries TRBV7-2 and TRBJ2-3; D is possibly TRBD1 (6 bases). This sequence was found in a woman in her twenties or thirties in good health. The CDR3 sequence is CASSFYQGTDTQYF. Here the CDR3 DNA reads TGTGCCAGCAGCTTTTATCAGGGGACAGATACGCAGTATTTT.